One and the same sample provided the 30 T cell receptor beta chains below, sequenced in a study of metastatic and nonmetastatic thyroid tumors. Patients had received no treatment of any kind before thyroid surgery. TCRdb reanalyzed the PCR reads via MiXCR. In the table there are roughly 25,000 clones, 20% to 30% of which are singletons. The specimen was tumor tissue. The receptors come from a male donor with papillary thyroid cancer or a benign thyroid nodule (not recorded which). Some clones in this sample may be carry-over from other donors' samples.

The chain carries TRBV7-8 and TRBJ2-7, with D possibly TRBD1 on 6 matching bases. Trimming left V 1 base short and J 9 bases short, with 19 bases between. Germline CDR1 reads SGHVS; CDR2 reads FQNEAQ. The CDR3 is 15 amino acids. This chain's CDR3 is CASSLVLAGQKVQYF. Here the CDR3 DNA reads TGTGCCAGCAGCTTAGTTCTTGCCGGACAGAAAGTGCAGTACTTC.

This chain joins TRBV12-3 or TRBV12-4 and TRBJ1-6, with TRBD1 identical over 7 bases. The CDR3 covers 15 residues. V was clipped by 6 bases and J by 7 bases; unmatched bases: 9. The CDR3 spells CASSLSQGGNSPLHF. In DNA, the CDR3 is TGTGCCAGCAGCCTCTCCCAAGGGGGCAATTCACCCCTCCACTTT.

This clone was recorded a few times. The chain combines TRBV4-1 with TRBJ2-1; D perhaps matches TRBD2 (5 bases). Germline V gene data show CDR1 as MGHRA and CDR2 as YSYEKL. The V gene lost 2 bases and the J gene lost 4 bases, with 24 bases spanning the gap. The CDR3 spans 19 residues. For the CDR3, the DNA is TGCGCCAGCAGCCAATCGCTAGGGAGTTCGGCAATTGGGTACAATGAGCAGTTCTTC. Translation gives CASSQSLGSSAIGYNEQFF.

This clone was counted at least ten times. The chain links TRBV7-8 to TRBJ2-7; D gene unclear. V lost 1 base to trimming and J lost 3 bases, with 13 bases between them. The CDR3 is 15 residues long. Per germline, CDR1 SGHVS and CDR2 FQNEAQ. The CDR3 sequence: CASSLGAQESYEQYF. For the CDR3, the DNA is TGTGCCAGCAGCTTAGGAGCCCAGGAAAGCTACGAGCAGTACTTC.

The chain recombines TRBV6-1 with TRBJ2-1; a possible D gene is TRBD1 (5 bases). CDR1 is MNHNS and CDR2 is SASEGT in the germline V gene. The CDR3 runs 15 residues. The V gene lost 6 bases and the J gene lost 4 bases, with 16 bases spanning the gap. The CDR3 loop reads CASSPMTVKYNEQFF. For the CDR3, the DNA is TGTGCCAGCAGCCCTATGACAGTGAAATACAATGAGCAGTTCTTC.

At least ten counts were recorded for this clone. CDR3 sequence: CASSLLRDQPQHF. The CDR3 DNA reads as TGTGCCAGCAGTTTATTGCGGGATCAGCCCCAGCATTTT. The V call is TRBV12-3 or TRBV12-4, the J call TRBJ1-5; no reliable D call. V lost 2 bases and J 5 bases, leaving 7 bases between the germline ends. The CDR3 consists of 13 residues.

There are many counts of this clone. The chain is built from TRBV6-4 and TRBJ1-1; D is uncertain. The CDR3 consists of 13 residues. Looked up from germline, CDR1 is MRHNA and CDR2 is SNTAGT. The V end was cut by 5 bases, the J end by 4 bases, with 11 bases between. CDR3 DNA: TGTGCCAGCAGTCCCGGAACTGGCACTGAAGCTTTCTTT. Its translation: CASSPGTGTEAFF.

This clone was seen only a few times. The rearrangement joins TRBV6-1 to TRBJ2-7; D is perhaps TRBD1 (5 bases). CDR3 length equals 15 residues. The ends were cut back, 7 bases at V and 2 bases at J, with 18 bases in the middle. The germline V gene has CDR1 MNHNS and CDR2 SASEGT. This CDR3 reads CASIAPPDMPYEQYF. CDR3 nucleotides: TGTGCCAGCATCGCACCCCCGGACATGCCCTACGAGCAGTACTTC.

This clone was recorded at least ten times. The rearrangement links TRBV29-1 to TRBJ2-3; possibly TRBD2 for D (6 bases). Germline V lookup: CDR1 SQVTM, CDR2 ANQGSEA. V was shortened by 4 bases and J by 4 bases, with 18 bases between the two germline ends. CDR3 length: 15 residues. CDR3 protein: CSVGIGLLGADTQYF. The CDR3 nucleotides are TGCAGCGTTGGGATCGGACTATTGGGGGCAGATACGCAGTATTTT.

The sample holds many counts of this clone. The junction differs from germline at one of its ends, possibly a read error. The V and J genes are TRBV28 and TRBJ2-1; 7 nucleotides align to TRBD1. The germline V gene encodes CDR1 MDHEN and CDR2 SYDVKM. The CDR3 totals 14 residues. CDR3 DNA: TGTGCCACTTGGACAGGAAATACCTACAATGAGCAGCTCTTC. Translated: CATWTGNTYNEQLF.

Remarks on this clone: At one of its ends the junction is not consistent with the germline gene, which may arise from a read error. The CDR3 DNA reads as TGCGCCAGCAGCCAAGGATGGGGCACCGTGGAGCCGTTTTTT. Encoded protein: CASSQGWGTVEPFF. The V and J genes are TRBV4-1 and TRBJ2-2, with D maybe TRBD1 (5 bases). CDR1 is MGHRA and CDR2 is YSYEKL in the germline V gene. The CDR3 length is 14 residues.

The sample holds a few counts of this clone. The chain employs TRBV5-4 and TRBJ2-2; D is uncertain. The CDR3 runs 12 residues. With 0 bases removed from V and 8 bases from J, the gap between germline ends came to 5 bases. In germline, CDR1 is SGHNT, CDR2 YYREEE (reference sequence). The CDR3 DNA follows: TGTGCCAGCAGCTTGGCCTTAGGGGAGCTGTTTTTT. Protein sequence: CASSLALGELFF. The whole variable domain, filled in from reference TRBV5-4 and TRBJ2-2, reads ETGVTQSPTHLIKTRGQQVTLRCSSQSGHNTVSWYQQALGQGPQFIFQYYREEENGRGNFPPRFSGLQFPNYSSELNVNALELDDSALYLCASSLALGELFFGEGSRLTVL.

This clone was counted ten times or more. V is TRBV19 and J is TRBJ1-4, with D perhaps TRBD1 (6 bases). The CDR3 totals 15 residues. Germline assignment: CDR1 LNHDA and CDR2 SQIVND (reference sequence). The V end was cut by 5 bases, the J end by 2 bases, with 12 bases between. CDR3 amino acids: CASSLHRVTNEKLFF. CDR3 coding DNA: TGTGCCAGTAGTCTACACAGGGTGACTAATGAAAAACTGTTTTTT.

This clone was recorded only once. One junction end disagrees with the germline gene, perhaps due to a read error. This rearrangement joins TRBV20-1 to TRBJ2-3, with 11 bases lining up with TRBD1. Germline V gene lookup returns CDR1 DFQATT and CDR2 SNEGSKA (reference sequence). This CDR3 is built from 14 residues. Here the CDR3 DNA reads TGCAGTGCTGGACAGGGGGCTAGCGCAGATACGCAGTTGTTT. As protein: CSAGQGASADTQLF.

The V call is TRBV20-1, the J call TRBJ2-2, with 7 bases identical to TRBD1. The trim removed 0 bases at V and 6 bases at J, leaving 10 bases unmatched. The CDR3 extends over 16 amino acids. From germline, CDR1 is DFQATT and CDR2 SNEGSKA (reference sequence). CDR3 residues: CSARDLEGAVAGELFF. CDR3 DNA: TGCAGTGCTAGAGATCTCGAGGGGGCGGTGGCCGGGGAGCTGTTTTTT.

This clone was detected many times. CDR3 DNA sequence: TGTGCCAGCAGCCCAAACTCCGGGACAGGGATCGAAAAACTGTTTTTT. Its translation is CASSPNSGTGIEKLFF. The J gene is TRBJ1-4, the V gene TRBV7-2, with TRBD1 matching over 9 bases. V was pared by 5 bases and J by 8 bases, with 12 bases of the junction left unmatched. Germline assignment: CDR1 SGHTA and CDR2 FQGNSA. This CDR3 contains 16 residues.

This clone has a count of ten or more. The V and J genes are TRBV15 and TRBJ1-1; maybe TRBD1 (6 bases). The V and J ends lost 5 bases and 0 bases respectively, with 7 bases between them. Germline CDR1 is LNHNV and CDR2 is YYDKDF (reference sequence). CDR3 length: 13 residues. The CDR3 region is CATSPGVNTEAFF. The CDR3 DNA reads TGTGCCACCAGCCCAGGGGTGAACACTGAAGCTTTCTTT.

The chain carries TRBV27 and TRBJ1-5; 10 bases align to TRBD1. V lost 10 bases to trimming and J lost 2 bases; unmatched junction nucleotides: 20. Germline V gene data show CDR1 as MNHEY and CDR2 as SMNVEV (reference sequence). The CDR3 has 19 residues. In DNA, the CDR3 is TGTGCCATCCCCCCCCCAGGGACAGGGGAACGCTTTTGCAATCAGCCCCAGCATTTT. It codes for CAIPPPGTGERFCNQPQHF.

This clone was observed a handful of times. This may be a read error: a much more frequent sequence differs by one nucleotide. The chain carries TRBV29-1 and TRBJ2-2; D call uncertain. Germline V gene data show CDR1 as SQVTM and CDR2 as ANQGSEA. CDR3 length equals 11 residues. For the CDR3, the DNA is TGCGGCGTCCGGGTCGTGGGGGAGCTGTTTTTT. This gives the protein CGVRVVGELFF.

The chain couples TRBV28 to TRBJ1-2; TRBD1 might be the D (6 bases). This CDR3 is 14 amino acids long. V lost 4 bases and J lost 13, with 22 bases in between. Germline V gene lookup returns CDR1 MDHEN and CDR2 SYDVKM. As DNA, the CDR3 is TGTGCCAGCAGTTCTCCGGGGGCCGACTATGTCTGCACCTTC. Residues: CASSSPGADYVCTF.

The CDR3 here is CSADGQSLASYEQYF. The CDR3 nucleotides are TGCAGTGCTGACGGACAGTCCCTTGCCTCCTACGAGCAGTACTTC. The chain links TRBV20-1 to TRBJ2-7; D possibly corresponds to TRBD1 (6 bases). The germline CDR1 and CDR2 sequences are DFQATT and SNEGSKA (reference sequence). CDR3 length equals 15 residues. With 5 bases removed from V and 0 bases from J, the gap between germline ends came to 17 bases.

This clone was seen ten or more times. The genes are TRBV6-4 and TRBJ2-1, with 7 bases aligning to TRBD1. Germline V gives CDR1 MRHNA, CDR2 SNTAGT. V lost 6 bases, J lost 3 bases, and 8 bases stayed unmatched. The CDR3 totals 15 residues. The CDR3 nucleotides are TGTGCCAGCAGAGAGACCGGGACAGTCTACAATGAGCAGTTCTTC. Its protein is CASRETGTVYNEQFF.

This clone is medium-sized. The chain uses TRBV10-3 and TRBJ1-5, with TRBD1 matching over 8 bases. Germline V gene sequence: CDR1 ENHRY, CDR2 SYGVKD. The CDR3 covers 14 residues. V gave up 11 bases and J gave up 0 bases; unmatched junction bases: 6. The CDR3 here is CAGGTGDSNQPQHF. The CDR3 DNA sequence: TGTGCCGGGGGGACAGGAGATAGCAATCAGCCCCAGCATTTT.

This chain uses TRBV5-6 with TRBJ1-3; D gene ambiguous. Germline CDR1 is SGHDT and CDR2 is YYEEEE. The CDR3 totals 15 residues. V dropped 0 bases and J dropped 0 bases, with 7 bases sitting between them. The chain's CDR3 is CASSLGPGSGNTIYF. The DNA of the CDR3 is TGTGCCAGCAGCTTGGGGCCCGGCTCTGGAAACACCATATATTTT.

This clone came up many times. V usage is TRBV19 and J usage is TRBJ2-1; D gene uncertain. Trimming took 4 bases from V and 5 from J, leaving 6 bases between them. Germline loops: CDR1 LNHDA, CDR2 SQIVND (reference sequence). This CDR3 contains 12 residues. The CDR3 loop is CASSNRDNEQFF. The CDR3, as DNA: TGTGCCAGTAGTAACAGAGACAATGAGCAGTTCTTC.

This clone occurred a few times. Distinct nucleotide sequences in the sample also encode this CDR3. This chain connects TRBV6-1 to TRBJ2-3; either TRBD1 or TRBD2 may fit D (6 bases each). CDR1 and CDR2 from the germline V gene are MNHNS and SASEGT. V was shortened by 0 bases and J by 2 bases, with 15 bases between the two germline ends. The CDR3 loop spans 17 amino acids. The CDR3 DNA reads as TGTGCCAGCAGTGAAGCCCGGAGGGGGACCTACACAGATACGCAGTATTTT. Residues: CASSEARRGTYTDTQYF.

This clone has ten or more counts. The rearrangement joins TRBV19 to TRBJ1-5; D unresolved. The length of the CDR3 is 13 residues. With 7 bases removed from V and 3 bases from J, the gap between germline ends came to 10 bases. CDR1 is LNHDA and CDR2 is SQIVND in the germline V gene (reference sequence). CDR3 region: CASKHRHNQPQHF. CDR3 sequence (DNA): TGTGCCAGTAAGCACAGACACAATCAGCCCCAGCATTTT.

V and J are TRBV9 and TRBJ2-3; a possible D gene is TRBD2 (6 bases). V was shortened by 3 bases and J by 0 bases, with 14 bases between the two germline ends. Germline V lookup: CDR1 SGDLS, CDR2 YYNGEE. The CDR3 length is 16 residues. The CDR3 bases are TGTGCCAGCAGCGCCTCGACTGGGACTAGCACAGATACGCAGTATTTT. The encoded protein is CASSASTGTSTDTQYF. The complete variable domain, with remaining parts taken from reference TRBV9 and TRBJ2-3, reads DSGVTQTPKHLITATGQRVTLRCSPRSGDLSVYWYQQSLDQGLQFLIQYYNGEERAKGNILERFSAQQFPDLHSELNLSSLELGDSALYFCASSASTGTSTDTQYFGPGTRLTVL.

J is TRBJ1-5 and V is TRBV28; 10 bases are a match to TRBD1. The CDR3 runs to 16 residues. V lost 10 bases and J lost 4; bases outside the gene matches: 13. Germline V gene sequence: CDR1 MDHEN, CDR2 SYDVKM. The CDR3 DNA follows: TGTGCCAACATTCGCCCTAGGACAGGGGGAAATCAGCCCCAGCATTTT. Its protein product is CANIRPRTGGNQPQHF.

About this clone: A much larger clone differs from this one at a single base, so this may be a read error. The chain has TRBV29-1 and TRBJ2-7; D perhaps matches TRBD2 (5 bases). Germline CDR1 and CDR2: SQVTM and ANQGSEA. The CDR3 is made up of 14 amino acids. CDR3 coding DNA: TGCAGCGTTGACCGGGAAGGGTCCCCCTACGAGCATTACTTC. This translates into CSVDREGSPYEHYF.